One T cell receptor beta chain is described in this entry. This entry comes from a study of shared T cell receptors in the human thymus. The assay was immunoSEQ multiplex PCR, and TCRdb's table has in-frame clones only and misses some. Of 720,000 or so clones in the sample, roughly 85% were seen once. The germline V gene has CDR1 SGHDT and CDR2 YYEEEE. Between the trimmed V and J ends, which lost 1 base and 6 bases, there was a span of 14 bases. CDR3 length: 16 amino acids. This same sample was also taken into another study, of human thymus T cells. As that report states: In corrective heart surgery, resections were taken, and these provided the thymus tissue. As related research reported, thymic repertoires overlapped highly among unrelated individuals.

Sequencing was done on a sample of thymocytes. The chain employs TRBV5-6 and TRBJ1-6, with unresolved D. This clonotype was obtained from a girl in the first two years of life with a congenital heart defect. CDR3 in amino acids: CASSLLRVRGNSPLHF. In DNA form, the CDR3 reads TGTGCCAGCAGCTTGCTCCGGGTCCGGGGTAATTCACCCCTCCACTTT.